This T cell receptor beta chain was captured by sequencing in a study of lymphopenia after photon versus proton radiotherapy. The protocol was immunoSEQ multiplex PCR, while the TCRdb copy is restricted to in-frame clones and leaves out a portion. Altogether around 63,000 clones are present, around 86% being singletons, with the ten largest covering 10% to 12%. This clone was seen a single time. The sequencing used peripheral blood, collected from a patient treated with proton-based radiotherapy. This receptor was obtained from a man older than 75 with esophageal cancer.

CDR3 in amino acids: CASSLGRKYGYTF. CDR3 nucleotide sequence: TGTGCCAGCAGCTTGGGACGGAAATATGGCTACACCTTC. The V gene is TRBV5-6, the J gene TRBJ1-2; unclear D gene. Deletions cut 0 bases from V and 5 bases from J, with 8 bases between. There are 13 residues in the CDR3. Germline CDR1 SGHDT, CDR2 YYEEEE. Based on the CDR3 plus reference TRBV5-6 and TRBJ1-2, the full variable domain is DAGVTQSPTHLIKTRGQQVTLRCSPKSGHDTVSWYQQALGQGPQFIFQYYEEEERQRGNFPDRFSGHQFPNYSSELNVNALLLGDSALYLCASSLGRKYGYTFGSGTRLTVV.